This passage covers 16 T cell receptor gamma chains from one sample sequenced in a study of γδ T cells in repeated Plasmodium falciparum infection. Bulk repertoires came from Vgamma9/Vdelta2+ or Vdelta2-negative gammadelta T cells flow-sorted from PBMC. TCRdb repeated clone calling on the multiplex PCR reads with CATT. The sample has about 30,000 gamma-chain clones; about 1.5% are singletons. Sequencing used gamma-delta T cells from blood. These receptors originate from a pool of human donors (malaria-infected and uninfected, not separated).

This clone has a count of ten or more. A read error may be the cause here, since a much bigger clone is one base away. Distinct nucleotide sequences in the sample also encode this CDR3. The chain carries TRGV9 and TRGJP. The J gene, absent from TCRdb, was called here by matching the DNA to germline. Germline values: CDR1 GITISATS, CDR2 ISYDGTV (reference sequence). This CDR3 spans 15 amino acids. The CDR3 protein is CALWPQELGKKIKVF. CDR3 coding DNA: TGTGCCTTGTGGCCGCAAGAGTTGGGCAAAAAGATCAAGGTATTT.

Comments on this clone: This probably arose from a read error, given a far larger clone one base away. Other DNA variants within this sample encode the same CDR3. The J gene was not called, though the V gene is TRGV9. CDR1 GITISATS and CDR2 ISYDGTV come from the germline V gene (reference sequence). The CDR3 totals 17 residues. This CDR3 reads CALWDRIRELGKKIKVF. CDR3 sequence (DNA): TGTGCCTTGTGGGACCGAATCAGAGAGTTGGGCAAAAAAATCAAGGTATTC.

This clone came up many times. At the DNA level, this CDR3 is encoded by other sequences in the same sample as well. The rearrangement uses TRGV9 and TRGJP. Assignment of the J gene here rests on matching the DNA to germline, because TCRdb gives none. V lost 3 bases, J lost 9 bases, and 14 bases stayed unmatched. Germline lookup yields CDR1 GITISATS and CDR2 ISYDGTV (reference sequence). The CDR3 length is 18 residues. In DNA, the CDR3 is TGTGCCTTGTGGGAGCCCCAAGACGACGGGTTGGGCAAAAAAATCAAGGTATTT. It specifies CALWEPQDDGLGKKIKVF.

A word on this clone: The TCRdb protein, from a much larger clone, departs from this DNA's translation at residue 5, likely by read error; the protein shown derives from the DNA. The chain links TRGV9 to TRGJP1. The J gene is not listed in TCRdb, so it was assigned here from a DNA match to germline. The V and J ends lost 5 bases and 9 bases, in that order; junction bases with no gene match: 12. Germline-derived CDR1 and CDR2 are GITISATS and ISYDGTV (reference sequence). This CDR3 has 14 residues. The CDR3 bases are TGTGCCTTGTGGGTGGTTGTAGAGAGTTGGTTCAAGATATTT. Translating it yields CALWVVVESWFKIF.

This clone showed up many times. A read error likely explains this, since a far larger clone differs by one base. Other nucleotide sequences from this sample produce the same CDR3. The chain uses TRGV9 and TRGJP. Matching the DNA to germline supplied the J gene, which TCRdb does not give. This CDR3 has 18 residues. J lost 10 bases, V lost 0 bases, and 12 bases had no gene match. Germline values: CDR1 GITISATS, CDR2 ISYDGTV (reference sequence). CDR3: CALWEVQSTSLGKKIKVF. The DNA for the CDR3 is TGTGCCTTGTGGGAGGTGCAGTCCACGAGTTTGGGCAAAAAAATCAAGGTATTT.

This clone was seen many times. V is TRGV2 and J is TRGJP1. V was pared by 0 bases and J by 0 bases, with 4 bases of the junction left unmatched. There are 16 residues in the CDR3. CDR1 is EGSNGY and CDR2 is YDSYNSKV in the germline V gene. CDR3 region: CATWDGSHTTGWFKIF. CDR3 nucleotides: TGTGCCACCTGGGACGGGTCCCATACCACTGGTTGGTTCAAGATATTT.

This clone has at least ten counts. The TCRdb protein comes from a much larger clone and disagrees with this DNA's translation at residue 9, likely due to a read error; the protein given here is derived from the DNA. This chain joins TRGV9 and TRGJP. The J gene is not listed in TCRdb, so it was assigned here from a DNA match to germline. This CDR3 spans 16 amino acids. Per germline, CDR1 GITISATS and CDR2 ISYDGTV (reference sequence). CDR3 residues: CALWGSKEFGKKIKVF. Here the CDR3 DNA reads TGTGCCTTGTGGGGCAGTAAAGAGTTTGGCAAAAAAATCAAGGTATTT.

This clone was observed at least ten times. This is likely an artifact of a read error, given a far larger clone one base away. Other DNA sequences in this sample translate to the same CDR3. V and J are TRGV4 and TRGJ1 or TRGJ2. This CDR3 contains 11 residues. V shed 3 bases, J shed 6 bases, and the junction held 2 bases outside the gene matches. CDR1 EGSTGY and CDR2 YDSYTSSV come from the germline V gene. The CDR3 sequence is CATWDSYKKLF. CDR3 nucleotide sequence: TGTGCCACCTGGGATTCTTATAAGAAACTCTTT.

This clone was counted at least ten times. This may be a read error: a much more frequent sequence differs by one nucleotide. The CDR3 is CALWEAIYYKKLF. The CDR3 DNA reads TGTGCCTTGTGGGAGGCGATTTATTATAAGAAACTCTTT. V usage is TRGV9 and J usage is TRGJ1 or TRGJ2. The CDR3 is 13 residues long. In germline, CDR1 is GITISATS, CDR2 ISYDGTV (reference sequence). Trimming took 2 bases from V and 3 from J; bases not matched to a gene: 4.

This clone was picked up a small number of times. A much larger clone differs by one base, so this may be a read error. It is unclear where the CDR3 begins or ends on the DNA, so no DNA is shown, and the CDR3 is as TCRdb lists it. There is no J gene call, but TRGV5 is given as the V gene. Germline values: CDR1 VINAFY, CDR2 YDVSNSKD. The CDR3 is 28 residues long, counting both termini. CDR3 loop: CATWDSSNSLAVEQHWVSQVSIGRIQHF.

A few counts support this clone. With only one base between it and a far larger clone, this is likely a read error. The sample holds other DNA sequences that translate to the same CDR3. No J gene was assigned, while the V gene was called as TRGV2. CDR1 is EGSNGY and CDR2 is YDSYNSKV in the germline V gene. The length of the CDR3 is 14 residues. The CDR3, as DNA: TGTGCCACCTGGGACGGAAGTAGTGATTGGATTAAGACGTTT. Its translation is CATWDGSSDWIKTF.

Ten or more counts support this clone. The amino acid sequence in TCRdb belongs to a much larger clone and departs from this DNA's translation at residue 9, likely a sequencing read error; the sequence shown is translated from the DNA. The CDR3 nucleotides are TGTGCCTTGTGGGAGCCACCTAAGGAACTCTTT. Protein: CALWEPPKELF. No J gene call was made, and the V gene is TRGV9. The CDR3 covers 11 residues. Germline-derived CDR1 and CDR2 are GITISATS and ISYDGTV (reference sequence).

In this sample, this clone turned up many times. Only one base separates this from a far larger clonotype, so it likely reflects a read error. Other DNA sequences within the sample encode an identical CDR3. The chain employs TRGV5 and TRGJP2. There are 12 residues in the CDR3. From germline, CDR1 is VINAFY and CDR2 YDVSNSKD. In DNA form, the CDR3 reads TGCGCCACCTGGGACGCTGATTGGATCAAGACGTTT. Amino acids: CATWDADWIKTF.

This clone was observed a handful of times. TCRdb shows a much larger clone's protein in place of this DNA's translation, and the two differ at residue 4, likely through a read error; the protein shown is translated from the DNA. The rearrangement joins TRGV9 to TRGJP. TCRdb is silent on the J gene; assignment here came from matching the DNA to germline. This CDR3 has 17 amino acids. The germline gives CDR1 GITISATS, CDR2 ISYDGTV (reference sequence). The CDR3 loop reads CALCEVPQELGKKIKVF. DNA of the CDR3: TGTGCCTTGTGCGAGGTCCCGCAAGAGTTGGGCAAAAAAATCAAGGTATTT.

This clone was counted many times. TCRdb records a much larger clone's protein for this DNA, with a difference at residue 13 that likely arises from a read error; the protein given is the translation of the DNA. The chain is built from TRGV3 and TRGJP. Germline-derived CDR1 and CDR2 are VTNTFY and YDVSTARD (reference sequence). CDR3 size: 17 residues. CDR3 nucleotide sequence: TGTGCCACCTGGGACAGCATTCAAGAGTTGGGCAAAGAAATCAAGGTATTT. Translating gives CATWDSIQELGKEIKVF.

This clone is medium-sized. The sample carries other DNA sequences with the same CDR3. The gene calls are TRGV3 and TRGJ1 or TRGJ2. J lost 3 bases, V lost 0 bases, and 2 bases had no gene match. The CDR3 is 13 residues long. Germline V gene data show CDR1 as VTNTFY and CDR2 as YDVSTARD (reference sequence). The CDR3 coding sequence is TGTGCCACCTGGGACAGGGGTTATTATAAGAAACTCTTT. This codes for CATWDRGYYKKLF.